Each of the 4 T cell receptor beta chains below was sequenced from the same sample in a study of monozygotic twins with inflammatory bowel disease. Using the 5' RACE reads, TCRdb records one entry per CDR3 protein without DNA. The sample data list 150,000 to 200,000 distinct CDR3 sequences. The sequencing sample was made of blood. The receptors were gathered from a human donor with ulcerative colitis or Crohn's disease, or a healthy co-twin of an affected twin (not recorded which).

The rearrangement uses TRBV20-1 and TRBJ2-7; TCRdb gives TRBD1 as the D gene, but with no DNA this cannot be confirmed. Looked up from germline, CDR1 is DFQATT and CDR2 is SNEGSKA (reference sequence). The CDR3 has 12 amino acids. The CDR3 here is CSARRQGYEQYF.

The rearrangement links TRBV7-2 to TRBJ2-1; TCRdb reports TRBD2, a call that lacks DNA to check it against. Germline V CDR1 and CDR2: SGHTA, FQGNSA. There are 17 residues in the CDR3. The CDR3 is CASSLKPAGGWNNEQFF.

This sequence joins TRBV3-1 and TRBJ2-6. CDR1 LGHDT and CDR2 YNNKEL come from the germline V gene (reference sequence). The CDR3 length is 16 residues. The CDR3 spells CASSQDLGTGANVLTF.

This rearrangement joins TRBV6-1 to TRBJ1-1; no DNA is available, so the TRBD1 call from TCRdb remains unchecked. The germline gives CDR1 MNHNS, CDR2 SASEGT. This CDR3 region has 16 residues. CDR3 protein: CASSRRQGAGGTEAFF.